These 4 T cell receptor beta chains came from one sample sequenced in a study of control samples from healthy donors and cancer patients. Produced via immunoSEQ multiplex PCR; TCRdb's table is partial and in-frame only. The data hold about 160,000 clones, with around 94% observed a single time. Sequenced: PBMCs. The receptors shown here come from a man aged 60 to 69 with colorectal cancer.

V gene TRBV5-1 combines with J gene TRBJ1-1, with D possibly matching TRBD1 (5 bases). The CDR3 is 13 amino acids. Between the trimmed V and J ends, which lost 2 bases and 5 bases, there was a span of 10 bases. The germline V gene has CDR1 SGHRS and CDR2 YFSETQ. The CDR3 loop is CASSFSQGTEAFF. The CDR3 nucleotides read TGCGCCAGCAGCTTTAGCCAGGGAACTGAAGCTTTCTTT.

The chain has TRBV5-1 and TRBJ2-7; 9 positions match TRBD1. Per the germline V gene, CDR1 is SGHRS and CDR2 is YFSETQ. CDR3 size: 13 residues. V shed 5 bases and J 5 bases; nucleotides not matched to a gene: 5. The chain's CDR3 is CASRAGQGNEQYF. CDR3 sequence (DNA): TGCGCCAGCAGGGCAGGACAGGGGAACGAGCAGTACTTC.

This chain joins TRBV6-6 and TRBJ2-3, with D perhaps TRBD2 (5 bases). Germline V gene data show CDR1 as MNHNY and CDR2 as SVGAGI (reference sequence). The ends were cut back, 0 bases at V and 5 bases at J, with 12 bases in the middle. The CDR3 consists of 15 residues. CDR3 sequence reads: CASSYSRSSGDTQYF. The CDR3 DNA sequence: TGTGCCAGCAGTTACTCGAGAAGCAGCGGAGATACGCAGTATTTT.

The chain joins TRBV7-9 to TRBJ2-7; D is uncertain. Germline V CDR1 and CDR2: SEHNR, FQNEAQ (reference sequence). This CDR3 region has 14 residues. Trimming took off 5 bases at V and 0 bases at J, with 11 bases between the two ends. In DNA, the CDR3 is TGTGCCAGCAGCCTGGGGTTTATCTCCTACGAGCAGTACTTC. This codes for CASSLGFISYEQYF.